A selection of T cell receptor beta chains follows, all from one sample in a study of Ad26.COV2.S vaccination and SARS-CoV-2 variants. Some clones are missing from TCRdb's copy, which holds only in-frame ones; the method was immunoSEQ multiplex PCR. The table has about 440,000 clones, less than 95% seen once. The sequenced sample was peripheral blood, obtained in a trial of Ad26.COV2.S vaccine versus placebo. The receptors stem from a person between 18 and 65 years old who received the Ad26.COV2.S COVID-19 vaccine or a placebo. Both conserved end residues are part of each CDR3. The D gene is left open where the match is weak. Rows may omit the clone size; those that give it use once, few, many or a size class.

d_call: .; clone_size: .; cdr3_length: 13; v_call: TRBV28; j_call: TRBJ2-7; cdr3_aa: CASSFGLPYEQYF; cdr3_nt: TGTGCCAGCAGTTTTGGGCTCCCTTACGAGCAGTACTTC
d_call: TRBD2; clone_size: .; cdr3_length: 13; v_call: TRBV28; j_call: TRBJ2-5; cdr3_aa: CASSWEGLETQYF; cdr3_nt: TGTGCCAGCAGTTGGGAGGGCCTTGAGACCCAGTACTTC
d_call: .; clone_size: .; cdr3_length: 15; v_call: TRBV4-3; j_call: TRBJ1-2; cdr3_aa: CASSQAGEGRHGYTF; cdr3_nt: TGCGCCAGCAGCCAAGCGGGGGAGGGGAGGCATGGCTACACCTTC
d_call: TRBD2; clone_size: .; cdr3_length: 16; v_call: TRBV5-4; j_call: TRBJ2-3; cdr3_aa: CASSFGLAGDTDTQYF; cdr3_nt: TGTGCCAGCAGCTTCGGACTAGCGGGGGACACAGATACGCAGTATTTT
d_call: TRBD2; clone_size: .; cdr3_length: 15; v_call: TRBV6-5; j_call: TRBJ2-1; cdr3_aa: CASSAGAGGYNEQFF; cdr3_nt: TGTGCCAGCAGCGCGGGGGCGGGAGGGTACAATGAGCAGTTCTTC
d_call: .; clone_size: .; cdr3_length: 14; v_call: TRBV7-2; j_call: TRBJ2-7; cdr3_aa: CASSLDLQSYEQYF; cdr3_nt: TGTGCCAGCAGTCTAGACCTACAGTCCTACGAGCAGTACTTC
d_call: TRBD2; clone_size: .; cdr3_length: 15; v_call: TRBV28; j_call: TRBJ2-1; cdr3_aa: CASSLGGLANNEQFF; cdr3_nt: TGTGCCAGCAGTTTGGGGGGACTAGCGAACAATGAGCAGTTCTTC
d_call: .; clone_size: .; cdr3_length: 17; v_call: TRBV4-3; j_call: TRBJ2-3; cdr3_aa: CASSLSGQKINTDTQYF; cdr3_nt: TGCGCCAGCAGCCTCTCTGGACAGAAAATCAACACAGATACGCAGTATTTT
d_call: TRBD2; clone_size: once; cdr3_length: 16; v_call: TRBV25-1; j_call: TRBJ2-1; cdr3_aa: CASRASSGIGRDEQFF; cdr3_nt: TGTGCCAGCAGGGCCTCTAGCGGGATCGGGCGAGATGAGCAGTTCTTC
d_call: .; clone_size: .; cdr3_length: 14; v_call: TRBV4-3; j_call: TRBJ1-3; cdr3_aa: CASSQAPGRNTIYF; cdr3_nt: TGCGCCAGCAGCCAAGCCCCGGGGAGAAACACCATATATTTT
d_call: .; clone_size: once; cdr3_length: 20; v_call: TRBV7-7; j_call: TRBJ2-2; cdr3_aa: CASSFRAPGTNQGGTGELFF; cdr3_nt: TGTGCTAGCAGCTTTAGAGCACCAGGGACCAACCAAGGGGGCACCGGGGAGCTGTTTTTT
d_call: .; clone_size: .; cdr3_length: 13; v_call: TRBV5-6; j_call: TRBJ2-5; cdr3_aa: CASSLVGEETQYF; cdr3_nt: TGTGCCAGCAGCTTGGTTGGGGAAGAGACCCAGTACTTC
d_call: TRBD2; clone_size: .; cdr3_length: 15; v_call: TRBV7-8; j_call: TRBJ2-1; cdr3_aa: CASSSASGRLGEQFF; cdr3_nt: TGTGCCAGCAGCTCGGCTAGCGGGAGGCTTGGGGAGCAGTTCTTC
d_call: .; clone_size: .; cdr3_length: 15; v_call: TRBV6-4; j_call: TRBJ2-3; cdr3_aa: CASSDSGLSTDTQYF; cdr3_nt: TGTGCCAGCAGTGACTCGGGACTGAGCACAGATACGCAGTATTTT
d_call: TRBD2; clone_size: once; cdr3_length: 18; v_call: TRBV9; j_call: TRBJ2-2; cdr3_aa: CASSVSVALAGESGELFF; cdr3_nt: TGTGCCAGCAGCGTATCGGTCGCCCTAGCGGGAGAGTCCGGGGAGCTGTTTTTT
d_call: .; clone_size: .; cdr3_length: 17; v_call: TRBV19; j_call: TRBJ2-6; cdr3_aa: CASSKGHSGSGANVLTF; cdr3_nt: TGTGCCAGTAGTAAAGGCCATTCCGGCTCTGGGGCCAACGTCCTGACTTTC
d_call: .; clone_size: .; cdr3_length: 14; v_call: TRBV5-6; j_call: TRBJ1-2; cdr3_aa: CASRGDRQGYGYTF; cdr3_nt: TGTGCCAGCAGGGGGGACCGGCAGGGCTATGGCTACACCTTC
d_call: .; clone_size: .; cdr3_length: 17; v_call: TRBV6-2/TRBV6-3; j_call: TRBJ2-2; cdr3_aa: CASSYYRDLGWTGELFF; cdr3_nt: TGTGCCAGCAGTTACTACCGGGACCTTGGATGGACCGGGGAGCTGTTTTTT
d_call: .; clone_size: .; cdr3_length: 17; v_call: TRBV7-6; j_call: TRBJ2-2; cdr3_aa: CASSLEGGLTNTGELFF; cdr3_nt: TGTGCCAGCAGCTTAGAAGGAGGACTGACGAACACCGGGGAGCTGTTTTTT
d_call: .; clone_size: once; cdr3_length: 14; v_call: TRBV7-3; j_call: TRBJ1-1; cdr3_aa: CASSLTTGNTEAFF; cdr3_nt: TGTGCCAGCAGCTTAACTACAGGGAACACTGAAGCTTTCTTT
d_call: TRBD1; clone_size: .; cdr3_length: 16; v_call: TRBV19; j_call: TRBJ2-3; cdr3_aa: CASSPGTGRSTDTQYF; cdr3_nt: TGTGCCAGTAGTCCAGGGACAGGGCGATCTACAGATACGCAGTATTTT
d_call: TRBD1; clone_size: .; cdr3_length: 14; v_call: TRBV5-5; j_call: TRBJ2-7; cdr3_aa: CASSLRTGAYEQYF; cdr3_nt: TGTGCCAGCAGCTTGAGGACAGGGGCCTACGAGCAGTACTTC
d_call: .; clone_size: .; cdr3_length: 15; v_call: TRBV7-2; j_call: TRBJ2-7; cdr3_aa: CASSLAGTPTYEQYF; cdr3_nt: TGTGCCAGCAGCTTAGCGGGTACCCCAACCTACGAGCAGTACTTC
d_call: TRBD1; clone_size: .; cdr3_length: 15; v_call: TRBV28; j_call: TRBJ2-2; cdr3_aa: CASSPGTGGTGELFF; cdr3_nt: TGTGCCAGCAGCCCCGGGACAGGGGGCACCGGGGAGCTGTTTTTT
d_call: .; clone_size: .; cdr3_length: 14; v_call: TRBV7-2; j_call: TRBJ1-5; cdr3_aa: CASSQGRLPGPQHF; cdr3_nt: TGTGCCAGCAGCCAGGGACGGCTCCCCGGGCCCCAGCATTTT
d_call: .; clone_size: .; cdr3_length: 15; v_call: TRBV7-2; j_call: TRBJ2-1; cdr3_aa: CASSLQESSYNEQFF; cdr3_nt: TGTGCCAGCAGCTTACAGGAGAGCTCCTACAATGAGCAGTTCTTC
d_call: .; clone_size: .; cdr3_length: 13; v_call: TRBV30; j_call: TRBJ1-5; cdr3_aa: CAWSGDSNQPQHF; cdr3_nt: TGTGCCTGGAGTGGAGACAGCAATCAGCCCCAGCATTTT
d_call: TRBD2; clone_size: .; cdr3_length: 14; v_call: TRBV6-2/TRBV6-3; j_call: TRBJ2-1; cdr3_aa: CASSYSGRLYEQFF; cdr3_nt: TGTGCCAGCAGTTACAGCGGGAGGCTCTATGAGCAGTTCTTC
d_call: TRBD2; clone_size: .; cdr3_length: 19; v_call: TRBV7-2; j_call: TRBJ2-7; cdr3_aa: CASSQRAGTSGRSGNEQYF; cdr3_nt: TGTGCCAGCAGCCAAAGAGCCGGGACTAGCGGGAGGAGCGGGAACGAGCAGTACTTC
d_call: .; clone_size: .; cdr3_length: 13; v_call: TRBV18; j_call: TRBJ2-7; cdr3_aa: CASSVGTAGEQYF; cdr3_nt: TGTGCCAGCTCGGTTGGGACCGCGGGGGAGCAGTACTTC
d_call: TRBD1; clone_size: .; cdr3_length: 16; v_call: TRBV7-8; j_call: TRBJ2-7; cdr3_aa: CASSWRTGWSSYEQYF; cdr3_nt: TGTGCCAGCAGCTGGAGGACAGGGTGGAGCTCCTACGAGCAGTACTTC
d_call: TRBD1; clone_size: .; cdr3_length: 13; v_call: TRBV7-8; j_call: TRBJ2-1; cdr3_aa: CASSLDRGHEQFF; cdr3_nt: TGTGCCAGCAGCTTAGACAGGGGACATGAGCAGTTCTTC
d_call: .; clone_size: once; cdr3_length: 14; v_call: TRBV5-1; j_call: TRBJ2-5; cdr3_aa: CASSLVQGRETQYF; cdr3_nt: TGCGCCAGCAGCTTGGTCCAGGGCCGGGAGACCCAGTACTTC